A single sample gave rise to the 27 T cell receptor beta chains below, sequenced in a study of T-cell reconstitution after alpha-beta-depleted transplantation in children (dated by TCRdb to 2016 to 2017). The library was built by means of PCR. The instrument was an Illumina HiSeq 2500. Molecular barcoding was employed in the preparation of TCR libraries, with unique molecular identifiers being used to normalize TCRbeta repertoire quantification. The public reads were reprocessed in TCRdb via fastp at Q25 and MiXCR, keeping in-frame beta chains. Rows are unified per CDR3 protein, each entry keeping the most common DNA and genes. The sample table contains 500,000 to 600,000 distinct CDR3 sequences; only one count was recorded for over 25% of them. About 35% of the sample is taken by the ten largest. Per the publication, the treatment or condition label means: allogeneic hematopoietic cell transplantation with graft depleted of TCRalphabeta T cells and CD19 B cells.

Material: PBMCs, obtained before TCRalphabeta/CD19-depleted stem cell transplant. The source is a boy under two years old with Wiskott-Aldrich syndrome, due to receive a stem cell transplant.

This clonotype has just a few counts. The V call is TRBV24-1, the J call TRBJ2-5; TRBD2 might be the D (6 bases). In germline, CDR1 is KGHDR, CDR2 SFDVKD. This CDR3 has 15 amino acids. The V gene lost 4 bases and the J gene lost 2 bases, with 13 bases spanning the gap. Here the CDR3 reads CATSEIGGEQETQYF. Written as DNA, the CDR3 is TGTGCCACCAGTGAGATAGGAGGGGAACAAGAGACCCAGTACTTC.

The rearrangement uses TRBV10-3 and TRBJ1-1, with D unclear. The CDR3 length is 14 residues. Germline V gene lookup returns CDR1 ENHRY and CDR2 SYGVKD. The ends were cut back, 3 bases at V and 5 bases at J, with 13 bases in the middle. The CDR3 nucleotides read TGTGCCATCAGTGACGGAACCCTGAGGACTGAAGCTTTCTTT. It is translated as CAISDGTLRTEAFF.

This clonotype has at least ten counts. The chain couples TRBV20-1 to TRBJ2-2; 9 bases match TRBD1. CDR1 is DFQATT and CDR2 is SNEGSKA in the germline V gene (reference sequence). This CDR3 has 15 residues. V dropped 6 bases and J dropped 2; count of bases not matched to a gene: 7. CDR3 nucleotide sequence: TGCAGTGCGCCCCACAGGGGGCGAAACACCGGGGAGCTGTTTTTT. Encoded protein: CSAPHRGRNTGELFF.

This clonotype was seen a handful of times. The chain links TRBV4-1 to TRBJ2-4, with TRBD2 as a possible D gene (6 bases). The CDR3 is made up of 15 amino acids. V lost 4 bases to trimming and J lost 10 bases, with 20 bases between them. The germline V gene encodes CDR1 MGHRA and CDR2 YSYEKL. Here the CDR3 reads CASSRAGGPRGIQYF. CDR3 coding DNA: TGCGCCAGCAGCCGCGCTGGGGGACCCCGGGGGATTCAGTACTTC.

This clonotype was observed a few times. This rearrangement joins TRBV29-1 to TRBJ2-7, with D possibly TRBD1 on 6 matching bases. This CDR3 has 13 residues. V shed 7 bases and J shed 7 bases, with 20 bases lying between them. The germline V gene has CDR1 SQVTM and CDR2 ANQGSEA. The CDR3 DNA follows: TGCAGCGGGAGGACAGCCCAGACGGGAGAGCAGTACTTC. Protein sequence: CSGRTAQTGEQYF.

The rearrangement joins TRBV29-1 to TRBJ1-1, with TRBD1 matching over 7 bases. Germline V gives CDR1 SQVTM, CDR2 ANQGSEA. Trimming cost V 6 bases and J 7 bases; bases outside gene matches: 5. The CDR3 consists of 11 residues. CDR3 sequence reads: CSVRGQLEAFF. The CDR3 DNA reads TGCAGCGTACGGGGACAGCTTGAAGCTTTCTTT.

This clonotype was detected many times. The chain carries TRBV29-1 and TRBJ2-7, with 7 bases fitting TRBD1. With 6 bases clipped from V and 2 bases from J, the junction kept 1 base outside the gene matches. Germline V lookup: CDR1 SQVTM, CDR2 ANQGSEA. The CDR3 has 11 residues. Here the CDR3 DNA reads TGCAGCGTGGGACAGACCTACGAGCAGTACTTC. As protein: CSVGQTYEQYF.

V usage is TRBV5-6 and J usage is TRBJ2-1; D might be TRBD2 (6 bases). The CDR3 length is 15 residues. Trimming shortened V by 5 bases and J by 4 bases, and 16 bases separated the two germline ends. Germline assignment: CDR1 SGHDT and CDR2 YYEEEE. Here the CDR3 reads CASRTGTAIYNEQFF. The CDR3 region has the DNA TGTGCCAGCAGAACCGGGACTGCTATATACAATGAGCAGTTCTTC.

A few counts support this clonotype. CDR3 DNA: TGTGCCAGCAGTTCAAAGCCCCCTAAACTAGCGGGAGGGGCCTACGAGCAGTACTTC. Translating gives CASSSKPPKLAGGAYEQYF. The rearrangement uses TRBV27 and TRBJ2-7, with TRBD2 matching 13 bases. Germline CDR1 and CDR2: MNHEY and SMNVEV (reference sequence). J lost 2 bases, V lost 4 bases, and 14 bases had no gene match. The CDR3 is 19 amino acids.

This clonotype was seen only a few times. The chain combines TRBV29-1 with TRBJ2-3, with D possibly being TRBD1 (6 bases). The CDR3 sequence is 14 residues long. Germline V gene lookup returns CDR1 SQVTM and CDR2 ANQGSEA. V was pared by 3 bases and J by 4 bases, with 14 bases between. The CDR3 loop is CSVDSAGAADTQYF. Here the CDR3 DNA reads TGCAGCGTTGACAGCGCAGGGGCAGCAGATACGCAGTATTTT.

This clonotype was picked up a small number of times. The chain is built from TRBV27 and TRBJ1-4, with no clear D. The CDR3 covers 15 residues. Germline assignment: CDR1 MNHEY and CDR2 SMNVEV (reference sequence). The germline V and J ends were trimmed by 0 bases and 3 bases, with 8 bases remaining between them. CDR3 protein: CASSLSGRANEKLFF. The CDR3 DNA reads TGTGCCAGCAGTTTATCCGGGAGGGCTAATGAAAAACTGTTTTTT.

In its sample, this clonotype was seen a few times. The chain joins TRBV10-3 to TRBJ2-3, with TRBD1 as a possible D gene (6 bases). V lost 4 bases and J lost 2, with 13 bases in between. The CDR3 loop spans 15 amino acids. Germline V CDR1 and CDR2: ENHRY, SYGVKD. CDR3: CAISGQGQPTDTQYF. The CDR3 DNA sequence: TGTGCCATCAGTGGCCAAGGACAGCCCACAGATACGCAGTATTTT.

The genes are TRBV7-2 and TRBJ2-5, with D maybe TRBD1 (6 bases). This CDR3 has 14 residues. CDR1 is SGHTA, CDR2 FQGNSA, per germline. V lost 1 base and J 3 bases, leaving 9 bases between the germline ends. The CDR3 region is CASSLGDRKETQYF. CDR3 DNA: TGTGCCAGCAGCTTAGGTGACAGGAAAGAGACCCAGTACTTC. Supplemented by reference TRBV7-2 and TRBJ2-5, the full variable domain reads GAGVSQSPSNKVTEKGKDVELRCDPISGHTALYWYRQSLGQGLEFLIYFQGNSAPDKSGLPSDRFSAERTGGSVSTLTIQRTQQEDSAVYLCASSLGDRKETQYFGPGTRLLVL.

This clonotype showed up just a few times. The chain is built from TRBV6-2 or TRBV6-3 and TRBJ2-7; TRBD2 might be the D (5 bases). The germline gives CDR1 MNHEY, CDR2 SVGEGT. The CDR3 has 14 residues. With 3 bases removed from V and 2 bases from J, the gap between germline ends came to 11 bases. In DNA form, the CDR3 reads TGTGCCAGCAGTTATACTAGAGGTCCCTACGAGCAGTACTTC. Translating it yields CASSYTRGPYEQYF.

J is TRBJ1-6 and V is TRBV7-2; 8 positions match TRBD1. J lost 4 bases, V lost 1 base, and 6 bases had no gene match. The CDR3 length is 17 residues. Germline-derived CDR1 and CDR2 are SGHTA and FQGNSA. The CDR3 DNA reads TGTGCCAGCAGCTTAGTGCTGGGACAGGAGTATAATTCACCCCTCCACTTT. Translated: CASSLVLGQEYNSPLHF.

This clonotype came up a few times. The rearrangement joins TRBV9 to TRBJ2-1; 7 bases align to TRBD1. Trimming removed 5 bases from V and 2 bases from J; junction bases left unmatched: 4. Germline V gene lookup returns CDR1 SGDLS and CDR2 YYNGEE. CDR3 length: 14 amino acids. The DNA of the CDR3 is TGTGCCAGCAGACCGGGACAGACCTACAATGAGCAGTTCTTC. Protein product: CASRPGQTYNEQFF.

The J gene is TRBJ1-5, the V gene TRBV4-2; D remains unclear. Germline CDR1 and CDR2: LGHNA and YNFKEQ. CDR3 length: 14 amino acids. Trimming stripped 2 bases from V and 9 bases from J, with 14 bases between. CDR3 amino acids: CASSQFQDEAPQHF. In DNA form, the CDR3 reads TGTGCCAGCAGCCAATTTCAGGACGAAGCGCCCCAGCATTTT.

This clonotype appeared a few times. This chain connects TRBV18 to TRBJ1-3; 8 bases agree with TRBD1. There are 17 residues in the CDR3. Germline CDR1 KGHSH, CDR2 LQKENI. Germline trimming cut 1 base from V and 0 bases from J; bases unmatched to any gene: 5. The CDR3 sequence is CASSPLSQGASGNTIYF. The CDR3, as DNA: TGTGCCAGCTCACCACTCTCCCAGGGGGCCTCTGGAAACACCATATATTTT.

This clonotype appeared a few times. V gene TRBV29-1 combines with J gene TRBJ2-1, with 7 bases identical to TRBD2. The CDR3 loop spans 16 amino acids. V lost 2 bases to trimming and J lost 2 bases; unmatched junction nucleotides: 9. Germline V gene lookup returns CDR1 SQVTM and CDR2 ANQGSEA. CDR3 coding DNA: TGCAGCGTTGAATCCGCGCCGGGAGGTCCCTACAATGAGCAGTTCTTC. Its protein product is CSVESAPGGPYNEQFF.

In this sample, this clonotype turned up a few times. The chain has TRBV27 and TRBJ2-5, with 8 bases matching TRBD1. In germline, CDR1 is MNHEY, CDR2 SMNVEV (reference sequence). The J segment lost 2 bases and the V segment lost 3 bases, leaving 5 bases of the junction unmatched. This CDR3 region has 15 residues. The CDR3 DNA reads as TGTGCCAGCAGTTTGCAGGGGGCCCGACAAGAGACCCAGTACTTC. Translation: CASSLQGARQETQYF.

In the case of this clonotype: The CDR3 end shows no conserved phenylalanine or tryptophan, and so a read error is likely. CDR3 protein: CASSYRISSYNEQFI. The CDR3 DNA is TGTGCCAGCAGCTATAGGATCTCCTCCTACAATGAGCAGTTCATC. The V gene is TRBV7-2, the J gene TRBJ2-1; unclear D gene. Trimming pared 4 bases from V and 0 bases from J, leaving 10 bases between. Germline V gene lookup returns CDR1 SGHTA and CDR2 FQGNSA. CDR3 length: 15 amino acids.

This clonotype was picked up a small number of times. The V call is TRBV12-3 or TRBV12-4, the J call TRBJ2-1; no definite D call. This CDR3 is built from 14 residues. The V and J ends lost 3 bases and 2 bases respectively, with 8 bases between them. The CDR3 spells CASSLGNPYNEQFF. The CDR3 nucleotides read TGTGCCAGCAGTTTGGGGAACCCCTACAATGAGCAGTTCTTC.

Here the CDR3 reads CASSPNLGTGNYEQYF. CDR3 nucleotide sequence: TGTGCCAGCAGTCCGAACCTAGGGACGGGAAATTACGAGCAGTACTTC. This chain uses TRBV28 with TRBJ2-7; D may match TRBD1 or TRBD2 (5 bases each). Germline V lookup: CDR1 MDHEN, CDR2 SYDVKM. Trimming cost V 5 bases and J 4 bases, with 21 bases left between them. CDR3 length: 16 amino acids.

This clonotype was picked up a small number of times. The rearrangement uses TRBV6-2 or TRBV6-3 and TRBJ2-3; 9 bases fit TRBD1. V lost 8 bases to trimming and J lost 4 bases; unmatched junction nucleotides: 13. The CDR3 extends over 16 amino acids. Germline values: CDR1 MNHEY, CDR2 SVGEGT. In DNA form, the CDR3 reads TGTGCCAGCTCATACGGACAGGGGAGACCCCCAGATACGCAGTATTTT. Translation gives CASSYGQGRPPDTQYF.

This clonotype was seen a few times. The rearrangement uses TRBV11-2 and TRBJ1-1; 9 bases are shared with TRBD1. Per the germline V gene, CDR1 is SGHAT and CDR2 is FQNNGV. The CDR3 sequence is 17 residues long. V trimming: 6 bases; J trimming: 5 bases; junction bases outside the gene matches: 16. The CDR3 here is CASREPGQGLDRTEAFF. The CDR3 DNA sequence: TGTGCCAGCAGAGAACCGGGACAGGGCCTCGATAGGACTGAAGCTTTCTTT.

The rearrangement uses TRBV20-1 and TRBJ2-3; D is undetermined. The CDR3 extends over 14 amino acids. Germline V CDR1 and CDR2: DFQATT, SNEGSKA (reference sequence). Trimming cost V 0 bases and J 1 base, with 8 bases left between them. The CDR3 spells CSARDPTGTDTQYF. As DNA, the CDR3 is TGCAGTGCTAGAGACCCGACGGGCACAGATACGCAGTATTTT.

The rearrangement joins TRBV6-5 to TRBJ1-2; D gene unclear. This CDR3 comprises 14 residues. Trimming left V 3 bases short and J 8 bases short, with 16 bases between. Per germline, CDR1 MNHEY and CDR2 SVGAGI. The CDR3: CASSYLTSGNGYTF. The CDR3 region has the DNA TGTGCCAGCAGTTATTTGACCTCGGGGAACGGCTACACCTTC.